The clone carrying this T cell receptor beta chain is a singleton in its sample. Antigen: not known. This CDR3 region has 14 residues. V was shortened by 5 bases and J by 4 bases, with 12 bases between the two germline ends. Germline CDR1 reads SEHNR; CDR2 reads FQNEAQ (reference sequence). This sample stems from a study of post-analysis software for immune sequencing data. The study's findings and limits: Five TRBV segments, including TRBV5-6, TRBV5-1 and TRBV20-1, were more frequent in patients than controls. There was significantly lower normalized Chao1 diversity in multiple sclerosis patients than in controls.

cDNA libraries for TCR beta contained unique molecular identifiers. Starting from about 0.94 to 9.7 million T cells, the study yielded about 500,000 cDNA molecules. TCRdb called the PCR reads again in MiXCR, with one record for every CDR3 protein. The table lists 600,000 to 700,000 distinct CDR3 sequences, around 64% of them singletons, with roughly 10% in the top ten. The chain is built from TRBV7-9 and TRBJ2-1; D not certain. This receptor was taken from a girl aged 2 to 9 with multiple sclerosis. Sequenced: blood. The CDR3 here is CASSPRNTYNEQFF. The DNA for the CDR3 is TGTGCCAGCAGCCCCCGGAATACTTACAATGAGCAGTTCTTC. Full variable domain (missing parts from reference TRBV7-9 and TRBJ2-1): DTGVSQNPRHKITKRGQNVTFRCDPISEHNRLYWYRQTLGQGPEFLTYFQNEAQLEKSRLLSDRFSAERPKGSFSTLEIQRTEQGDSAMYLCASSPRNTYNEQFFGPGTRLTVL.